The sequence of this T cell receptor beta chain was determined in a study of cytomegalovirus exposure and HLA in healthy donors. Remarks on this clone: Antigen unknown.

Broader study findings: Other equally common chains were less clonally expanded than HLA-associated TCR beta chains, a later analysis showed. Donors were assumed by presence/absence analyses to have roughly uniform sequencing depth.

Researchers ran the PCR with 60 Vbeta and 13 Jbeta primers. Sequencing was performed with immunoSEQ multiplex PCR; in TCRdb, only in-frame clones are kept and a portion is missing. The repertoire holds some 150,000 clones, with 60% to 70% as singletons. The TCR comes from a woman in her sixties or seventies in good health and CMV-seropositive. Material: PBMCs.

The CDR3 DNA is TGTGCCAGCAGTGATTCCGGGAGCGGGAATGAGCAGTTCTTC. Amino acid sequence: CASSDSGSGNEQFF. The chain has TRBV2 and TRBJ2-1, with D maybe TRBD2 (6 bases). This CDR3 has 14 residues. From germline, CDR1 is SNHLY and CDR2 FYNNEI. V shed 3 bases and J shed 7 bases, with 13 bases lying between them.